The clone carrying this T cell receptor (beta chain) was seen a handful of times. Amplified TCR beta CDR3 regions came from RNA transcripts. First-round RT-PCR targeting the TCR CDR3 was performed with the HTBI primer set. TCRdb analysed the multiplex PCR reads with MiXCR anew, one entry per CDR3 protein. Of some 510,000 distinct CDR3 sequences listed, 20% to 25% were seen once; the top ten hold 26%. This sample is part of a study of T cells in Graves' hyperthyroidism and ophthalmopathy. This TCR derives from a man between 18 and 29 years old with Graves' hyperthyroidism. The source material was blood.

CDR3 residues: CASRTGGRGGYTF. The CDR3 nucleotides read TGTGCCAGCAGAACAGGGGGAAGGGGTGGCTACACCTTC. The chain is built from TRBV27 and TRBJ1-2; TRBD1 matches 8 bases. Germline loops: CDR1 MNHEY, CDR2 SMNVEV (reference sequence). J gave up 7 bases and V 6 bases, and 7 bases lay outside the gene matches. The CDR3 length is 13 residues.